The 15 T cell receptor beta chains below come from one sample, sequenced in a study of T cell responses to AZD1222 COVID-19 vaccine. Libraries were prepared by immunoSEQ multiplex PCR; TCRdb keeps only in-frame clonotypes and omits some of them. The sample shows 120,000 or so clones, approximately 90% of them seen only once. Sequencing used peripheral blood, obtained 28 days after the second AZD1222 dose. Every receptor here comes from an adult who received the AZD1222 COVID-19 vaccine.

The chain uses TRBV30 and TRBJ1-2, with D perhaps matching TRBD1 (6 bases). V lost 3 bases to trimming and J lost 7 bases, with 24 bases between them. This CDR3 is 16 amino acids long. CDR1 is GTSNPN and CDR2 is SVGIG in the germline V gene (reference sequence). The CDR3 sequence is CAWSGLGAGEFSGYTF. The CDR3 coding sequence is TGTGCCTGGAGCGGGCTCGGGGCAGGGGAATTCTCTGGCTACACCTTC.

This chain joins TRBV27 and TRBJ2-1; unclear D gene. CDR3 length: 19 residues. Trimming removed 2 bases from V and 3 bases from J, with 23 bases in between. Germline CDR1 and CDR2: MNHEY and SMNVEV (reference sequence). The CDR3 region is CASSLRAQRLLNFYNEQFF. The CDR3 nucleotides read TGTGCCAGCAGTTTACGGGCCCAACGGCTCCTTAACTTCTACAATGAGCAGTTCTTC.

The CDR3 protein is CASSLEGGAPREQFF. The CDR3 DNA follows: TGTGCCAGCAGTTTGGAGGGAGGGGCTCCTAGGGAGCAGTTCTTC. The V gene is TRBV28, the J gene TRBJ2-1; 7 positions agree with TRBD2. Germline V gives CDR1 MDHEN, CDR2 SYDVKM. The CDR3 contains 15 residues. Losses at the gene ends were 3 bases for V and 10 bases for J; bases not matched to a gene: 12.

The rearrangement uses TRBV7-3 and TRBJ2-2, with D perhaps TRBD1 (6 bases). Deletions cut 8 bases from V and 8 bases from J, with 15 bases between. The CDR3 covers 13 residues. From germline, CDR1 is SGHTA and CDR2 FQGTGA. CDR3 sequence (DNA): TGTGCCAGCGGGGGCCTGGGTCCAGGGGAGCTGTTTTTT. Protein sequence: CASGGLGPGELFF.

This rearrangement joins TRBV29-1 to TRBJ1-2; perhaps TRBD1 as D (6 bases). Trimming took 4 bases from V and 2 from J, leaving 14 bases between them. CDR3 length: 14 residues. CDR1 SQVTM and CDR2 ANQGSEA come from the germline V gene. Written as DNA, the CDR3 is TGCAGCGTTGGGGCAGAGGGGGGGAACTATGGCTACACCTTC. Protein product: CSVGAEGGNYGYTF.

The CDR3 bases are TGTGCCAGCAGTTTTCTGGAAGGGAGCTCCTATAATTCACCCCTCCACTTT. This sequence encodes CASSFLEGSSYNSPLHF. J is TRBJ1-6 and V is TRBV28, with D unresolved. The V and J ends lost 3 bases and 0 bases respectively, with 12 bases between them. From germline, CDR1 is MDHEN and CDR2 SYDVKM. The CDR3 loop spans 17 amino acids.

CDR3 nucleotide sequence: TGCAGTGCTAGTAGGACTACCTACGAGCAGTACTTC. This codes for CSASRTTYEQYF. The V and J genes are TRBV20-1 and TRBJ2-7; D is perhaps TRBD2 (6 bases). The CDR3 contains 12 residues. Germline lookup yields CDR1 DFQATT and CDR2 SNEGSKA (reference sequence). V was clipped by 3 bases and J by 2 bases, with 8 bases between them.

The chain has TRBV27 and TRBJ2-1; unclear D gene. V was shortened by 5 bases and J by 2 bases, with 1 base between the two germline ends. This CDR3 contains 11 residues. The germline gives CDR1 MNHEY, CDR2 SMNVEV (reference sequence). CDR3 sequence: CASSAYNEQFF. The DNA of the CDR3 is TGTGCCAGCAGTGCCTACAATGAGCAGTTCTTC.

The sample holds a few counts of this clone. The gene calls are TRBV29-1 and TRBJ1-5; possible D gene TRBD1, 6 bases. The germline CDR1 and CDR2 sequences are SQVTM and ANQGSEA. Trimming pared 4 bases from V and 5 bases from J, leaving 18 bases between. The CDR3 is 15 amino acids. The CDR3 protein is CSVGMGGAEDQPQHF. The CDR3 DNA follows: TGCAGCGTTGGGATGGGGGGGGCGGAGGATCAGCCCCAGCATTTT.

CDR3 residues: CASMPQSRTGELFF. DNA of the CDR3: TGTGCCAGTATGCCACAATCACGCACCGGGGAGCTGTTTTTT. The chain links TRBV19 to TRBJ2-2; the D is unclear. V gave up 7 bases and J gave up 4 bases, with 13 bases separating them. Germline V CDR1 and CDR2: LNHDA, SQIVND (reference sequence). The CDR3 sequence is 14 residues long.

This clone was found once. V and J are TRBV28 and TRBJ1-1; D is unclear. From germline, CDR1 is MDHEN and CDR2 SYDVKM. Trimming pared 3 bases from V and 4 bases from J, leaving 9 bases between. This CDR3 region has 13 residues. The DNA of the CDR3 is TGTGCCAGCAGTTTCAGCAGAGCCACTGAAGCTTTCTTT. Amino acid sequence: CASSFSRATEAFF.

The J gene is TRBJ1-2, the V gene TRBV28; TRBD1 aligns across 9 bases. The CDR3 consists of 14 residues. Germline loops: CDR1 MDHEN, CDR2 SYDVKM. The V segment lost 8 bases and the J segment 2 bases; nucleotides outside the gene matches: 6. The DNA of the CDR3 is TGTGCCAGCCCGACAGGGGGGTCCAACTATGGCTACACCTTC. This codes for CASPTGGSNYGYTF.

The DNA of the CDR3 is TGTGCCAGCAGTTTAAAGACGGGGAGTACGCAGTATTTT. This gives the protein CASSLKTGSTQYF. V is TRBV12-3 or TRBV12-4 and J is TRBJ2-3, with D perhaps TRBD2 (5 bases). This CDR3 has 13 residues. V lost 2 bases and J lost 8, with 11 bases in between.

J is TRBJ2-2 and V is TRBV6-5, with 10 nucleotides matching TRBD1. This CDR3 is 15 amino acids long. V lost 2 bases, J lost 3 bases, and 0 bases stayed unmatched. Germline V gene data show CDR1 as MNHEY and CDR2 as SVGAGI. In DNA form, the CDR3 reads TGTGCCAGCAGTTACGGGACAGGGGACACCGGGGAGCTGTTTTTT. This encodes CASSYGTGDTGELFF.

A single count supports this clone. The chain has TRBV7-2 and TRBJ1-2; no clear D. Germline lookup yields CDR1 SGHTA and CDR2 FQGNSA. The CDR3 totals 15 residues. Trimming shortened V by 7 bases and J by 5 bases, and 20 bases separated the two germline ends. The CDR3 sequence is CASTPNREDMYGYTF. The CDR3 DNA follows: TGTGCCAGCACTCCGAACCGGGAGGATATGTATGGCTACACCTTC. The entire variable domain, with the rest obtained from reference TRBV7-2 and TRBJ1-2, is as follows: GAGVSQSPSNKVTEKGKDVELRCDPISGHTALYWYRQSLGQGLEFLIYFQGNSAPDKSGLPSDRFSAERTGGSVSTLTIQRTQQEDSAVYLCASTPNREDMYGYTFGSGTRLTVV.